These 27 T cell receptor beta chains were all obtained from the same sample, sequenced in a study of blood T cell repertoires in COVID-19. Profiled with immunoSEQ multiplex PCR; TCRdb holds only in-frame clones, not every one. Of roughly 43,000 clones detected, around 85% appear once; the ten largest clones hold approximately 12%. Source material: peripheral blood. The receptors shown here come from a human donor in a cohort sampled during active COVID-19.

J is TRBJ1-4 and V is TRBV2; D may be TRBD1 (5 bases). Trimming pared 9 bases from V and 16 bases from J, leaving 18 bases between. The CDR3 loop spans 11 amino acids. The germline V gene has CDR1 SNHLY and CDR2 FYNNEI. The CDR3 DNA reads as TGTGCCAGTCGGGGGAGGGGCTATAAGTTTTTT. Protein sequence: CASRGRGYKFF.

The chain recombines TRBV4-3 with TRBJ1-2; D uncertain. Per the germline V gene, CDR1 is LGHNA and CDR2 is YSLEER. Deletions cut 0 bases from V and 8 bases from J, with 10 bases between. The CDR3 runs 13 residues. CDR3 nucleotides: TGCGCCAGCAGCCAAGATCGAGGAGGCGGCTACACCTTC. Translated, it gives CASSQDRGGGYTF.

This clone was detected once. The V call is TRBV19, the J call TRBJ2-7, with 7 bases lining up with TRBD2. Germline V gives CDR1 LNHDA, CDR2 SQIVND (reference sequence). Unmatched junction bases numbered 4, after V lost 3 bases and J lost 2 bases. The CDR3 is 14 residues long. In DNA, the CDR3 is TGTGCCAGTAGTATTCCCGGACTAGCCTACGAGCAGTACTTC. It translates to CASSIPGLAYEQYF.

The chain links TRBV7-9 to TRBJ2-5; tentatively, D is TRBD1 (6 bases). This CDR3 comprises 16 residues. The V end was cut by 4 bases, the J end by 1 base, with 16 bases between. The V gene's germline CDR1 is SEHNR and CDR2 FQNEAQ (reference sequence). CDR3 nucleotides: TGTGCCAGCAGCTCTCCCGTGGGGGCGCTCCAAGAGACCCAGTACTTC. It encodes CASSSPVGALQETQYF.

The chain recombines TRBV4-1 with TRBJ2-7; possible D gene TRBD1, 6 bases. The germline CDR1 and CDR2 sequences are MGHRA and YSYEKL. The CDR3 covers 16 residues. V was clipped by 4 bases and J by 2 bases, with 18 bases between them. The CDR3 protein is CASSLYQQGLTYEQYF. The CDR3 DNA reads TGCGCCAGCAGCCTCTACCAACAGGGCTTAACCTACGAGCAGTACTTC.

This clone appeared a single time. The V and J genes are TRBV7-9 and TRBJ2-1; tentatively, D is TRBD1 (6 bases). This CDR3 is 15 amino acids long. Trimming removed 5 bases from V and 7 bases from J, with 18 bases in between. CDR1 and CDR2 (germline): SEHNR, FQNEAQ (reference sequence). CDR3 protein: CASSPGTLWGNEQFF. CDR3 DNA sequence: TGTGCCAGCAGCCCCGGGACACTCTGGGGGAATGAGCAGTTCTTC.

This chain connects TRBV6-1 to TRBJ1-6; D possibly corresponds to TRBD1 (5 bases). Trimming took off 4 bases at V and 3 bases at J, with 19 bases between the two ends. The V gene's germline CDR1 is MNHNS and CDR2 SASEGT. This CDR3 is 18 amino acids long. CDR3 residues: CASSGGRRSISYNSPLHF. The CDR3 DNA sequence: TGTGCCAGCAGTGGGGGCAGGCGGTCAATAAGCTATAATTCACCCCTCCACTTT.

The gene calls are TRBV30 and TRBJ1-5; possibly TRBD1 for D (6 bases). V lost 3 bases, J lost 3 bases, and 15 bases lay in between. The germline CDR1 and CDR2 sequences are GTSNPN and SVGIG (reference sequence). The CDR3 is 15 residues long. The CDR3 here is CAWREGGGSNQPQHF. The CDR3 DNA is TGTGCCTGGAGAGAAGGGGGGGGGTCCAATCAGCCCCAGCATTTT.

The genes are TRBV4-1 and TRBJ2-4; 10 nucleotides match TRBD1. The CDR3 loop spans 18 amino acids. CDR1 and CDR2 from the germline V gene are MGHRA and YSYEKL. V lost 1 base and J lost 5; bases outside the gene matches: 11. The CDR3 DNA follows: TGCGCCAGCAGCCAAGCCTGGGACAGGGGAAGGTTCGAAAACATTCAGTACTTC. This encodes CASSQAWDRGRFENIQYF.

The chain is built from TRBV6-2 or TRBV6-3 and TRBJ2-4; D possibly corresponds to TRBD1 (5 bases). Germline CDR1 is MNHEY and CDR2 is SVGEGT. The CDR3 covers 16 residues. Trimming pared 4 bases from V and 0 bases from J, leaving 13 bases between. The CDR3 sequence is CASSSTQGLAKNIQYF. CDR3 nucleotide sequence: TGTGCCAGCAGTTCCACTCAGGGTCTAGCCAAAAACATTCAGTACTTC.

This clone was seen just once. The CDR3 DNA is TGTGCCAGCAGCCATGGCGGTCGGAACACTGAAGCTTTCTTT. Residues: CASSHGGRNTEAFF. The chain carries TRBV7-9 and TRBJ1-1; D is uncertain. The CDR3 totals 14 residues. V lost 5 bases and J lost 1, with 11 bases in between. Germline CDR1 reads SEHNR; CDR2 reads FQNEAQ (reference sequence).

The chain has TRBV6-5 and TRBJ1-3, with D hard to call. Germline V CDR1 and CDR2: MNHEY, SVGAGI. The CDR3 has 14 residues. V was pared by 9 bases and J by 0 bases, with 12 bases between. The CDR3 loop reads CASLSRGSGNTIYF. CDR3 coding DNA: TGTGCCAGTTTGTCCCGGGGCTCTGGAAACACCATATATTTT.

This clone was found a few times. Sequence at one end of the junction differs from germline and may be a read error. The rearrangement joins TRBV7-9 to TRBJ2-7, with TRBD1 identical over 7 bases. This CDR3 contains 14 residues. Germline lookup yields CDR1 SEHNR and CDR2 FQNEAQ (reference sequence). The CDR3 DNA sequence: TGTGCCAGCAGCCTAGCCCACTCAGGACAGGCGATGTACTTC. Translating it yields CASSLAHSGQAMYF. Full variable domain (outside the CDR3, taken from reference TRBV7-9 and TRBJ2-7): DTGVSQNPRHKITKRGQNVTFRCDPISEHNRLYWYRQTLGQGPEFLTYFQNEAQLEKSRLLSDRFSAERPKGSFSTLEIQRTEQGDSAMYLCASSLAHSGQAMYFGPGTRLTVT.

The rearrangement links TRBV4-3 to TRBJ1-5, with D maybe TRBD1 (5 bases). The CDR3 is 19 amino acids. The germline V gene has CDR1 LGHNA and CDR2 YSLEER. Trimming took 1 base from V and 3 from J, leaving 22 bases between them. The CDR3 sequence: CASSQAETSGGRDNQPQHF. DNA for the CDR3: TGCGCCAGCAGCCAAGCCGAGACTAGCGGGGGGAGGGACAATCAGCCCCAGCATTTT.

The sample holds one count of this clone. The chain couples TRBV4-1 to TRBJ2-3; weak D call: TRBD2 (5 bases). The CDR3 runs 14 residues. Germline V CDR1 and CDR2: MGHRA, YSYEKL. The V and J ends lost 1 base and 10 bases respectively, with 15 bases between them. This chain's CDR3 is CASSQGVKADSQYF. The CDR3 nucleotides are TGCGCCAGCAGCCAAGGCGTAAAAGCGGACTCGCAGTATTTT.

This sequence joins TRBV7-3 and TRBJ1-2; D may be TRBD1 (6 bases). The V end lost 0 bases, the J end lost 6 bases, and 11 bases lay between the germline ends. CDR3 length equals 14 residues. Germline assignment: CDR1 SGHTA and CDR2 FQGTGA. DNA of the CDR3: TGTGCCAGCAGCTTAACGATGGCAGGGGATGGCTACACCTTC. Residues: CASSLTMAGDGYTF.

The chain carries TRBV2 and TRBJ1-2; no reliable D call. The V gene lost 2 bases and the J gene lost 5 bases, with 6 bases spanning the gap. The CDR3 covers 12 residues. CDR1 SNHLY and CDR2 FYNNEI come from the germline V gene. DNA for the CDR3: TGTGCCAGCAGTGAAATAGCATATGGCTACACCTTC. It codes for CASSEIAYGYTF.

The rearrangement joins TRBV6-4 to TRBJ1-3; 7 bases map to TRBD1. This CDR3 has 17 amino acids. In germline, CDR1 is MRHNA, CDR2 SNTAGT. V lost 6 bases to trimming and J lost 0 bases; unmatched junction nucleotides: 11. Here the CDR3 DNA reads TGTGCCAGCAGCGGTTGGGACAGCTTCTTCTCTGGAAACACCATATATTTT. This codes for CASSGWDSFFSGNTIYF.

This clone was seen a single time. This chain uses TRBV7-8 with TRBJ1-1; 9 bases agree with TRBD1. The trim removed 4 bases at V and 0 bases at J, leaving 6 bases unmatched. The germline V gene has CDR1 SGHVS and CDR2 FQNEAQ. The CDR3 is made up of 16 amino acids. CDR3 sequence: CASSSQNRGLNTEAFF. The DNA for the CDR3 is TGTGCCAGCAGCTCCCAAAACAGGGGGCTGAACACTGAAGCTTTCTTT.

The V gene is TRBV7-6, the J gene TRBJ1-1; no clear D. V was clipped by 5 bases and J by 10 bases, with 20 bases between them. This CDR3 is built from 14 residues. The V gene's germline CDR1 is SGHVS and CDR2 FNYEAQ. The CDR3 nucleotides read TGTGCCAGCAGCCCCCTTGAGGGAGGTCTCGCAGCTTTCTTT. Translation gives CASSPLEGGLAAFF.

V and J are TRBV21-1 and TRBJ1-1; the table calls TRBD1, which could not be checked here. TRBV21-1 is recorded as a pseudogene. This CDR3 has 18 residues. The CDR3, as DNA: TGTGCCAGCAGCAGCCGGGACACCCGAAAGGGGGAGATCACTGAAGCTTTCTTT. This translates into CASSSRDTRKGEITEAFF.

The gene calls are TRBV28 and TRBJ1-1, with 7 nucleotides matching TRBD1. V shed 5 bases, J shed 5 bases, and the junction held 8 bases outside the gene matches. Germline CDR1 MDHEN, CDR2 SYDVKM. The CDR3 extends over 14 amino acids. The CDR3: CASSSTGATTEAFF. Written as DNA, the CDR3 is TGTGCCAGCAGTAGTACAGGGGCTACGACTGAAGCTTTCTTT.

This chain links TRBV7-2 with TRBJ1-2, with D possibly matching TRBD1 (6 bases). This CDR3 has 13 residues. The germline V gene encodes CDR1 SGHTA and CDR2 FQGNSA. Between the trimmed V and J ends, which lost 1 base and 3 bases, there was a span of 6 bases. CDR3 sequence (DNA): TGTGCCAGCAGCTTAGGGACAGACTATGGCTACACCTTC. Translation gives CASSLGTDYGYTF.

V usage is TRBV28 and J usage is TRBJ1-1; tentative D call: TRBD1 (5 bases). The CDR3 contains 15 residues. The germline CDR1 and CDR2 sequences are MDHEN and SYDVKM. V gave up 6 bases and J gave up 0 bases, with 14 bases separating them. CDR3 in amino acids: CASSPGGVMNTEAFF. As DNA, the CDR3 is TGTGCCAGCAGCCCCGGGGGGGTAATGAACACTGAAGCTTTCTTT.

This chain connects TRBV19 to TRBJ2-7, with TRBD1 matching 8 bases. CDR1 is LNHDA and CDR2 is SQIVND in the germline V gene (reference sequence). The V gene end was trimmed by 1 base and the J gene end by 0 bases; junction bases not matched to a gene: 2. CDR3 length: 15 residues. DNA for the CDR3: TGTGCCAGTAGTATAGTTACAGGGGGCTCCTACGAGCAGTACTTC. Translating gives CASSIVTGGSYEQYF.

This sequence joins TRBV18 and TRBJ2-5; D is perhaps TRBD2 (6 bases). V was cut by 4 bases and J by 4 bases, with 10 bases left in between. Germline CDR1 and CDR2: KGHSH and LQKENI. This CDR3 is built from 13 residues. The CDR3 region is CASSQGAGETQYF. CDR3 bases: TGTGCCAGCTCACAGGGAGCGGGAGAGACCCAGTACTTC.

The chain uses TRBV29-1 and TRBJ1-1, with 7 bases that match TRBD1. The trim removed 7 bases at V and 4 bases at J, leaving 12 bases unmatched. CDR1 is SQVTM and CDR2 is ANQGSEA in the germline V gene. The CDR3 loop spans 14 amino acids. CDR3 in amino acids: CSAREGTVGTEAFF. CDR3 coding DNA: TGCAGCGCCCGGGAAGGGACAGTTGGCACTGAAGCTTTCTTT.